This TCR beta chain was documented in a study of identical twins. TCRdb passed the 5' RACE reads through MiXCR, listing each CDR3 protein once. The data contain under 900,000 distinct CDR3 sequences, 15% to 20% of them singletons. Study observations and caveats: Possibly, invariant MAIT and iNKT cells partly confounded zero-insertion analyses. In cord blood, abundant beta clonotypes had fewer insertions; memory showed no trend. Conclusions were drawn cross-sectionally by statistical analysis, without following the same donors.

Comment on this clonotype: Its antigen is currently unknown.

Trimming took 4 bases from V and 6 from J; bases not matched to a gene: 10. This CDR3 has 16 amino acids. This sample also belongs to another study, concerning T cells expressing NK-cell markers. This second study says: These same clonotypes (in a handful of donors) also led the CD3+CD56-NKG2C+ fraction.

The rearrangement links TRBV12-3 or TRBV12-4 to TRBJ2-3, with 10 bases fitting TRBD2. Sequenced material: PBMCs. This receptor was identified in a woman between 18 and 29 years old in good health. The CDR3 sequence: CASSSQRGGQLDTQYF. DNA of the CDR3: TGTGCCAGCAGTTCCCAGCGGGGGGGACAATTGGATACGCAGTATTTT.